The sequence of this T cell receptor beta chain was determined in a study of CD8 T cells in ankylosing spondylitis. Whole-study results and caveats: There was a TCR beta motif, made of several highly homologous variants, that appeared characteristic of ankylosing spondylitis blood. In the blood and synovial fluid of reactive arthritis, some motif variants had been previously reported. Reportedly, significant enrichment of disease-linked clones occurred in matched ankylosing spondylitis synovial fluid. As for the disease-linked clones, they showed a CD8+ phenotype and occurred at relatively low frequencies in peripheral blood.

Quantitative molecular-barcoded 5'-RACE generated the TCR beta libraries. TCRdb analysed the 5' RACE reads with MiXCR anew, one entry per CDR3 protein. The table lists around 890,000 distinct CDR3 sequences, 12% of them singletons. The CDR3 covers 13 residues. The ends were cut back, 5 bases at V and 5 bases at J, with 10 bases in the middle. In the case of this clonotype: Its target is not known.

The chain links TRBV12-3 or TRBV12-4 to TRBJ1-5; D unresolved. Material: blood, either unsorted or a sorted T cell fraction (not recorded which). This sequence was found in a male donor with ankylosing spondylitis. The CDR3 reads CASSIRRDQPQHF. The CDR3 DNA sequence: TGTGCCAGCAGTATCAGGAGGGATCAGCCCCAGCATTTT.